These 26 T cell receptor beta chains originate from one sample sequenced in a study of T cells after yellow fever vaccination. TCRdb re-derived calls from the 5' RACE reads in MiXCR, one entry per CDR3 protein. The profile covers around 100,000 distinct CDR3 sequences, with around 5.8% appearing a single time and roughly two fifths taken by the ten largest. This specimen was CD8+ T cells sorted from PBMCs, taken 10 days after the yellow fever booster vaccination. These receptor sequences come from a man younger than 30 who received the YFV17D yellow fever vaccine.

This clonotype was observed a few times. This chain connects TRBV9 to TRBJ2-2; D gene uncertain. The CDR3 runs to 15 residues. CDR1 is SGDLS, CDR2 YYNGEE, per germline. The germline V and J ends were trimmed by 0 bases and 3 bases, with 9 bases remaining between them. CDR3 coding DNA: TGTGCCAGCAGCGTAGGAGACGCGGACACCGGGGAGCTGTTTTTT. Its protein product is CASSVGDADTGELFF.

This clonotype was detected many times. The chain joins TRBV2 to TRBJ2-5, with 7 positions matching TRBD2. Germline CDR1 SNHLY, CDR2 FYNNEI. The CDR3 runs to 16 residues. Losses at the gene ends were 9 bases for V and 5 bases for J; bases not matched to a gene: 18. The CDR3 here is CASGAGTTVWKETQYF. CDR3 coding DNA: TGTGCCAGTGGAGCCGGGACTACCGTTTGGAAGGAGACCCAGTACTTC.

This clonotype was observed a handful of times. This chain joins TRBV7-2 and TRBJ2-3; TRBD2 is a possible D gene (7 bases). This CDR3 region has 15 residues. CDR1 and CDR2 from the germline V gene are SGHTA and FQGNSA. The ends were cut back, 2 bases at V and 1 base at J, with 10 bases in the middle. DNA for the CDR3: TGTGCCAGCAGCTTATGGGGGGGCCGCACAGATACGCAGTATTTT. Its translation is CASSLWGGRTDTQYF.

This clonotype appeared a few times. This sequence joins TRBV7-2 and TRBJ2-2; D remains ambiguous. Germline CDR1 reads SGHTA; CDR2 reads FQGNSA. V gave up 5 bases and J gave up 6 bases, with 16 bases separating them. The CDR3 extends over 15 amino acids. CDR3 DNA: TGTGCCAGCAGCCCCCAGACGGCCGGACCCGGGGAGCTGTTTTTT. This sequence encodes CASSPQTAGPGELFF.

The chain is built from TRBV7-8 and TRBJ2-7, with TRBD1 matching 9 bases. CDR3 length: 17 residues. V lost 1 base to trimming and J lost 5 bases; unmatched junction nucleotides: 12. CDR1 is SGHVS, CDR2 FQNEAQ, per germline. CDR3 amino acids: CASSLVGGRDRVHEQYV. In DNA form, the CDR3 reads TGTGCCAGCAGCTTAGTAGGGGGTCGGGACAGGGTTCACGAGCAGTACGTC.

This clonotype was detected a few times. This rearrangement joins TRBV11-2 to TRBJ2-1; perhaps TRBD2 as D (6 bases). The CDR3 has 16 residues. The V gene's germline CDR1 is SGHAT and CDR2 FQNNGV. Trimming removed 5 bases at V and 1 base at J, with 15 bases between. This CDR3 is CASSPAAGPSYNEQFF. CDR3 DNA sequence: TGTGCCAGCAGCCCGGCCGCGGGACCATCCTACAATGAGCAGTTCTTC.

This chain connects TRBV6-5 to TRBJ1-1; D remains ambiguous. Germline CDR1 reads MNHEY; CDR2 reads SVGAGI. V was cut by 6 bases and J by 3 bases, with 11 bases left in between. The CDR3 is 13 residues long. Here the CDR3 DNA reads TGTGCCAGCAGCTTGGGGTTTTACACTGAAGCTTTCTTT. Amino acid sequence: CASSLGFYTEAFF.

This clonotype has a handful of counts. V gene TRBV9 combines with J gene TRBJ2-5; TRBD1 agrees at 8 bases. J lost 4 bases, V lost 3 bases, and 5 bases had no gene match. This CDR3 has 14 amino acids. Germline loops: CDR1 SGDLS, CDR2 YYNGEE. In nucleotides, the CDR3 is TGTGCCAGCAGCGGTACAGGGGGTGTAGAGACCCAGTACTTC. This encodes CASSGTGGVETQYF. Drawing the rest from reference TRBV9 and TRBJ2-5, the complete variable domain is DSGVTQTPKHLITATGQRVTLRCSPRSGDLSVYWYQQSLDQGLQFLIQYYNGEERAKGNILERFSAQQFPDLHSELNLSSLELGDSALYFCASSGTGGVETQYFGPGTRLLVL.

There are a few counts of this clonotype. The chain carries TRBV4-2 and TRBJ1-4; the D is unclear. CDR1 is LGHNA and CDR2 is YNFKEQ in the germline V gene. This CDR3 is built from 15 residues. V was trimmed by 1 base and J by 8 bases, leaving 14 bases between them. The CDR3 region is CASSQVDSPWEKLFF. The CDR3 DNA sequence: TGTGCCAGCAGCCAAGTTGACTCGCCGTGGGAAAAACTGTTTTTT.

This clonotype has a handful of counts. The rearrangement uses TRBV7-2 and TRBJ1-5, with a tentative D call TRBD1 (6 bases). Germline values: CDR1 SGHTA, CDR2 FQGNSA. Trimming cost V 3 bases and J 3 bases, with 12 bases left between them. The length of the CDR3 is 15 residues. The CDR3 DNA sequence: TGTGCCAGCAGCTTGACAGGATGGTTCAATCAGCCCCAGCATTTT. It yields the protein CASSLTGWFNQPQHF.

This clonotype showed up just a few times. The rearrangement joins TRBV11-1 to TRBJ2-5; 7 bases align to TRBD2. V dropped 1 base and J dropped 2; count of bases not matched to a gene: 4. Germline CDR1 and CDR2: SGHAT and FQDESV (reference sequence). CDR3 size: 15 residues. In nucleotides, the CDR3 is TGTGCCAGCAGCTTAGAAGCTAGCGGTCAAGAGACCCAGTACTTC. Residues: CASSLEASGQETQYF.

This clonotype was detected a few times. V gene TRBV14 combines with J gene TRBJ1-1; D is perhaps TRBD1 (6 bases). The CDR3 spans 15 residues. Germline V CDR1 and CDR2: SGHDN, FVKESK. V was shortened by 4 bases and J by 4 bases, with 16 bases between the two germline ends. CDR3 amino acids: CASSLYPGHRTEAFF. The CDR3 nucleotides are TGTGCCAGCAGCCTATATCCGGGACACCGCACTGAAGCTTTCTTT. The full variable domain, rest sourced from reference TRBV14 and TRBJ1-1, is EAGVTQFPSHSVIEKGQTVTLRCDPISGHDNLYWYRRVMGKEIKFLLHFVKESKQDESGMPNNRFLAERTGGTYSTLKVQPAELEDSGVYFCASSLYPGHRTEAFFGQGTRLTVV.

This chain connects TRBV6-2 or TRBV6-3 to TRBJ1-5; TRBD1 might be the D (5 bases). This CDR3 has 15 residues. The ends were cut back, 7 bases at V and 3 bases at J, with 16 bases in the middle. Per germline, CDR1 MNHEY and CDR2 SVGEGT. The CDR3, as DNA: TGTGCCAGCAAAGGTTGGGGCCACGACAATCAGCCCCAGCATTTT. Its protein product is CASKGWGHDNQPQHF.

This clonotype was recorded a few times. The genes are TRBV27 and TRBJ2-3, with 7 bases fitting TRBD2. Germline loops: CDR1 MNHEY, CDR2 SMNVEV (reference sequence). V shed 4 bases and J 4 bases; nucleotides not matched to a gene: 5. This CDR3 has 14 residues. This CDR3 is CASSYGDYPDTQYF. Here the CDR3 DNA reads TGTGCCAGCAGTTACGGGGACTACCCAGATACGCAGTATTTT.

This clonotype has just a few counts. The genes are TRBV12-3 or TRBV12-4 and TRBJ2-2; D unresolved. The CDR3 sequence is 12 residues long. V was cut by 3 bases and J by 6 bases, with 5 bases left in between. The CDR3 spells CASSFEAGELFF. CDR3 nucleotide sequence: TGTGCCAGCAGTTTTGAGGCCGGGGAGCTGTTTTTT.

This clonotype was picked up many times. The chain uses TRBV12-3 or TRBV12-4 and TRBJ1-3; D uncertain. V lost 6 bases, J lost 7 bases, and 16 bases lay in between. The CDR3 consists of 14 residues. This CDR3 reads CASRRGVFANTIYF. CDR3 nucleotide sequence: TGTGCCAGCAGGCGAGGCGTATTTGCGAACACCATATATTTT.

The chain couples TRBV10-3 to TRBJ2-3, with D unclear. Trimming removed 4 bases at V and 2 bases at J, with 7 bases between. Germline CDR1 is ENHRY and CDR2 is SYGVKD. The CDR3 contains 13 residues. The CDR3 reads CAISGGHTDTQYF. Written as DNA, the CDR3 is TGTGCCATCAGTGGCGGTCACACAGATACGCAGTATTTT.

This clonotype was seen ten or more times. The genes are TRBV5-1 and TRBJ2-5; 12 bases align to TRBD2. Per germline, CDR1 SGHRS and CDR2 YFSETQ. The CDR3 loop spans 15 amino acids. Losses at the gene ends were 4 bases for V and 2 bases for J; bases not matched to a gene: 3. In nucleotides, the CDR3 is TGCGCCAGCAGCCTAGCGGGGGGGCTACAAGAGACCCAGTACTTC. It encodes CASSLAGGLQETQYF.

A few counts support this clonotype. V is TRBV6-6 and J is TRBJ2-1; D is possibly TRBD1 (5 bases). The V gene lost 0 bases and the J gene lost 6 bases, with 18 bases spanning the gap. Per the germline V gene, CDR1 is MNHNY and CDR2 is SVGAGI (reference sequence). This CDR3 comprises 17 residues. This chain's CDR3 is CASSYSRSRGSGNEQFF. CDR3 coding DNA: TGTGCCAGCAGTTACTCGAGGTCAAGGGGATCGGGCAATGAGCAGTTCTTC.

V is TRBV12-5 and J is TRBJ1-2, with D possibly matching TRBD1 (6 bases). In germline, CDR1 is LGHNT, CDR2 FRNRAP. V gave up 7 bases and J gave up 3 bases, with 18 bases separating them. There are 15 residues in the CDR3. CDR3 bases: TGTGCTAGTGCCTCTGCCGGGGGGCGCCACTATGGCTACACCTTC. The encoded protein is CASASAGGRHYGYTF.

This clonotype has only a few counts. The chain has TRBV7-2 and TRBJ2-3; D call uncertain. The germline CDR1 and CDR2 sequences are SGHTA and FQGNSA. CDR3 length: 16 residues. Trimming removed 1 base from V and 0 bases from J, with 11 bases in between. CDR3: CASSLVWAKSTDTQYF. CDR3 coding DNA: TGTGCCAGCAGCTTAGTCTGGGCCAAAAGCACAGATACGCAGTATTTT.

This clonotype turned up a few times. The chain recombines TRBV15 with TRBJ2-7, with TRBD1 as a possible D gene (6 bases). Germline values: CDR1 LNHNV, CDR2 YYDKDF (reference sequence). Between the trimmed V and J ends, which lost 6 bases and 2 bases, there was a span of 11 bases. This CDR3 is built from 13 residues. The CDR3: CATSFDRTYEQYF. CDR3 in DNA: TGTGCCACCAGTTTTGACAGGACCTACGAGCAGTACTTC.

This clonotype showed up just a few times. The chain joins TRBV15 to TRBJ2-3, with D uncertain. The germline V and J ends were trimmed by 0 bases and 4 bases, with 5 bases remaining between them. The CDR3 is 13 residues long. Germline V gene lookup returns CDR1 LNHNV and CDR2 YYDKDF (reference sequence). Here the CDR3 reads CATSRDRSDTQYF. For the CDR3, the DNA is TGTGCCACCAGCAGAGACAGGTCAGATACGCAGTATTTT.

This clonotype was recorded many times. The chain has TRBV6-5 and TRBJ2-4; no clear D gene. The CDR3 is made up of 15 amino acids. Germline V gene lookup returns CDR1 MNHEY and CDR2 SVGAGI. Trimming pared 4 bases from V and 1 base from J, leaving 11 bases between. The CDR3 protein is CASSSHPPAKNIQYF. DNA of the CDR3: TGTGCCAGCAGTTCCCACCCTCCGGCCAAAAACATTCAGTACTTC.

The V call is TRBV7-2, the J call TRBJ1-6, with no clear D. Trimming left V 5 bases short and J 9 bases short, with 20 bases between. CDR1 and CDR2 (germline): SGHTA, FQGNSA. CDR3 length: 16 amino acids. The CDR3 spells CASSQPGSRFGSPLHF. CDR3 DNA: TGTGCCAGCAGCCAACCTGGGTCACGTTTCGGTTCACCCCTCCACTTT.

This chain connects TRBV7-2 to TRBJ1-1; D is uncertain. Germline CDR1 reads SGHTA; CDR2 reads FQGNSA. The CDR3 sequence is 13 residues long. Trimming pared 4 bases from V and 2 bases from J, leaving 8 bases between. The CDR3 sequence is CASSWNINTEAFF. CDR3 DNA: TGTGCCAGCAGCTGGAACATTAACACTGAAGCTTTCTTT.